This T cell receptor beta chain came from a study of long-term antiretroviral therapy in people with HIV. A remark on this clone: Antigen: not known.

Investigators performed immunoSEQ version v3.0 at survey level. Clones were read by immunoSEQ multiplex PCR, and TCRdb kept only the in-frame ones, dropping some. The sample gives tens of thousands of clones, around four fifths of which show up once; 4.3% is in the top ten. Points from the study as a whole: Repertoire composition at all time points was dominated by clones that had expanded before ART. ART adherence, viral resistance and therapy changes went undocumented.

CDR3 length equals 16 residues. V trimming: 3 bases; J trimming: 5 bases; junction bases outside the gene matches: 10. Germline V gene lookup returns CDR1 KGHSH and CDR2 LQKENI. The TCR was taken from a man younger than 40 with HIV. Specimen: unsorted PBMCs, collected 5.9 years after starting antiretroviral therapy. The chain combines TRBV18 with TRBJ2-1; TRBD2 agrees at 7 bases. CDR3 residues: CASSPRPPGGDNEQFF. The CDR3 bases are TGTGCCAGCTCACCCCGACCCCCTGGGGGGGACAATGAGCAGTTCTTC.